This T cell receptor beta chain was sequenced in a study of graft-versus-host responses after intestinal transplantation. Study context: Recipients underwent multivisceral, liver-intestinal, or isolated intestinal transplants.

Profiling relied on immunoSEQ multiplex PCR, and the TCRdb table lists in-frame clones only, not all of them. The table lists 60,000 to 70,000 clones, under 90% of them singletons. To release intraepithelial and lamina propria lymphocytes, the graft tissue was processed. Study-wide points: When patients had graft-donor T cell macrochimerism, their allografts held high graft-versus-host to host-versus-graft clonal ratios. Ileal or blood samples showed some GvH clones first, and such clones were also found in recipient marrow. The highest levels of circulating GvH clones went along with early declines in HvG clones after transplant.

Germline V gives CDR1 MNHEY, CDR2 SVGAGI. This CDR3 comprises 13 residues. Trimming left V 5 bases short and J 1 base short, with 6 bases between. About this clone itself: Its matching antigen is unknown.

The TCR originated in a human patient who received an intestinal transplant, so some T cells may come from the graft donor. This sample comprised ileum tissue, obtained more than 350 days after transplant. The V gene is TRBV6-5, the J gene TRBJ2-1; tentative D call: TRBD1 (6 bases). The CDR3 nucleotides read TGTGCCAGCAGTACAGGGTCCTACAATGAGCAGTTCTTC. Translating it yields CASSTGSYNEQFF.